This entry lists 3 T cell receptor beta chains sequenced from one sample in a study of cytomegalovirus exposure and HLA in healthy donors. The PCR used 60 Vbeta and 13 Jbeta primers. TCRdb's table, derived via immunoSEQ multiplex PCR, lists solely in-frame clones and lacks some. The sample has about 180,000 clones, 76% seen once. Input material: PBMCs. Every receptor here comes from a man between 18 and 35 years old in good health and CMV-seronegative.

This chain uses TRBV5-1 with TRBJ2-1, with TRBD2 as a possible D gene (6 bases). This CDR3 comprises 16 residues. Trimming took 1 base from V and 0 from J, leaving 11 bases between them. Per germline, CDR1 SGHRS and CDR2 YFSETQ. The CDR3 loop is CASSLMEGISYNEQFF. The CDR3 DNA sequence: TGCGCCAGCAGCTTGATGGAGGGTATCTCCTACAATGAGCAGTTCTTC.

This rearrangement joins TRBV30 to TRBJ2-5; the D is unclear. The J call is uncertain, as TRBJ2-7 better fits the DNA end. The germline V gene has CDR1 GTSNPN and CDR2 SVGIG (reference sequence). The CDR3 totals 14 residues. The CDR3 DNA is TGTGCCTGGAGTCCCTCCTTCCCGGGTCGCGAGCAGTACTTC. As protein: CAWSPSFPGREQYF.

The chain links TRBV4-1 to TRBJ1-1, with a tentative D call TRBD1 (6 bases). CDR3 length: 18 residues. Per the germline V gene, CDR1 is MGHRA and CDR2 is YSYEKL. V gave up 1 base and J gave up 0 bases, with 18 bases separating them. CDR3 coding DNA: TGCGCCAGCAGCCAAGTGCACCAGGGGACCTTCATGAACACTGAAGCTTTCTTT. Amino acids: CASSQVHQGTFMNTEAFF.